This T cell receptor (beta chain) was obtained from a study of cytomegalovirus exposure and HLA in healthy donors. The overall study: HLA-typed donors were the source of 80 million to 90 million unique TCRs, which an early data release held. General study findings and limits: In a later analysis, HLA-associated beta chains showed higher expansion and lower generation probabilities than comparable chains. Accurate predictions that matched the HLA-A and HLA-B alleles of most subjects were reportedly made from TCR beta sequences.

It was with 60 Vbeta and 13 Jbeta primers that the PCR ran. Using immunoSEQ multiplex PCR, the repertoire was profiled, and TCRdb retains in-frame clones only, with some absent. The repertoire includes about 130,000 clones, approximately 75% of them detected once, and 5% to 7% sits in the top ten. Concerning this clone: What it binds is unknown.

This CDR3 has 17 residues. Unmatched junction bases numbered 1, after V lost 2 bases and J lost 0 bases. Germline V gene data show CDR1 as KGHSH and CDR2 as LQKENI. The sequenced sample was PBMCs. The receptor's source is a woman aged 40 to 55 in good health and CMV-seropositive. V gene TRBV18 combines with J gene TRBJ2-6, with 10 bases aligning to TRBD1. The CDR3 DNA is TGTGCCAGCTCACCAGGGACAGGGGCCTCTGGGGCCAACGTCCTGACTTTC. This gives the protein CASSPGTGASGANVLTF.